The present T cell receptor beta chain was sequenced within a study of regulatory T cells in long-lasting Graves disease. Time point in this sample: persistent/refractory GD, antithyroid drugs over 5 years with positive TRAb. From RNA extracted from PBMCs, the TCR library was made. As collected, the peripheral blood samples measured 7 to 9.5 milliliters each and went into EDTA tubes. To make TCR beta libraries, researchers used iRepertoire HTBI primers and Arm-PCR of CDR3 regions. TCRdb analysed the multiplex PCR reads with MiXCR anew, one entry per CDR3 protein. The sample has a few hundred thousand distinct CDR3 sequences, 23% seen once. This clonotype was counted at least ten times. J lost 5 bases, V lost 5 bases, and 5 bases had no gene match. The CDR3 has 16 amino acids. Germline V gene lookup returns CDR1 MNHEY and CDR2 SMNVEV (reference sequence).

This chain links TRBV27 with TRBJ2-2; 13 nucleotides match TRBD2. Sequenced material: peripheral blood mononuclear cells (PBMCs), taken when the disease was refractory, from a patient treated with antithyroid drugs. This receptor was obtained from a female donor with Graves disease. The CDR3 DNA sequence: TGTGCCAGCAGTCCACTAGCGGGAGGGCCTACCGGGGAGCTGTTTTTT. Translated: CASSPLAGGPTGELFF.